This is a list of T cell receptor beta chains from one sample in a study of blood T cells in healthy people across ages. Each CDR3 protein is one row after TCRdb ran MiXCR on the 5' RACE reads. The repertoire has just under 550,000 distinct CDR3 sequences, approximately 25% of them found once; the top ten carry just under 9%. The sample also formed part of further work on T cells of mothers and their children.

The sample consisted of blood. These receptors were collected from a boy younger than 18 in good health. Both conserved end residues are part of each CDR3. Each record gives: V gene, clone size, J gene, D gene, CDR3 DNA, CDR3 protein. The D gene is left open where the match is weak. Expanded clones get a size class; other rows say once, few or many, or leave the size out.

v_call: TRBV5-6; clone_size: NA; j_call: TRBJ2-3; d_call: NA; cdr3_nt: TGTGCCAGCAGCTTCTCTTTCCGGGACGAGGACACAGATACGCAGTATTTT; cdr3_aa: CASSFSFRDEDTDTQYF
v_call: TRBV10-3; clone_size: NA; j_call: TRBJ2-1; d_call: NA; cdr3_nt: TGTGCCATCAGTGAGGCAACGCCCCTAACTAGCCATCCTTACAATGAGCAGTTCTTC; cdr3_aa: CAISEATPLTSHPYNEQFF
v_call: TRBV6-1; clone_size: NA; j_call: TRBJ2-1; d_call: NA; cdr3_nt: TGTGCCAGCTTGGGCGGAAACAATGAGCAGTTCTTC; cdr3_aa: CASLGGNNEQFF
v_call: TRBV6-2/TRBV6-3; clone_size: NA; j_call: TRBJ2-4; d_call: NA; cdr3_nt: TGTGCCAGCCAGGAGTGGAAGAACATTCAGTACTTC; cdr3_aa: CASQEWKNIQYF
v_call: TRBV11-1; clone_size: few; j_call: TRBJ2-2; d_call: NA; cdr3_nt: TGTGCCAGCAGCTTGTTTCGGGCCACCGGGGAGCTGTTTTTT; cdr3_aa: CASSLFRATGELFF
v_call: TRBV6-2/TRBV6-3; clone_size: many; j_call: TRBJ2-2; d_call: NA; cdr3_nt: TGTGCCAGCACCCAGGGGGGCGGGGAGCTGTTTTTT; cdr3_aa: CASTQGGGELFF
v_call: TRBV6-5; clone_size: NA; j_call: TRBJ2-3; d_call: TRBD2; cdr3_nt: TGTGCCAGCACTTACGGGAGGAAGGCCGATACGCAGTATTTT; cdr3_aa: CASTYGRKADTQYF
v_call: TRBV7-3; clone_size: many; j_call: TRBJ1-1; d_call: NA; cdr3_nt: TGTGCCAGCAGCTTAACGTTGGTCCACACCAACACTGAAGCTTTCTTT; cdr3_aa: CASSLTLVHTNTEAFF
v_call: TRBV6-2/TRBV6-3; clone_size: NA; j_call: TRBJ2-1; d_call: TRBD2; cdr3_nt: TGTGCCAGCAGTTATGCGGGACTAGCGGGATACAATGAGCAGTTCTTC; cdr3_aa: CASSYAGLAGYNEQFF
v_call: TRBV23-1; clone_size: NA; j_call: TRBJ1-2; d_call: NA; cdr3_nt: TGCGCCAGCAGTCAACTCGCGCTAAGCGGGACACCCTACACCTTC; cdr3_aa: CASSQLALSGTPYTF
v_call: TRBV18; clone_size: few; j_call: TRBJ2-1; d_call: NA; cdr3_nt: TGTGCCAGCTCTCGTAGCGCGGATTACAATGAGCAGTTCTTC; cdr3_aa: CASSRSADYNEQFF
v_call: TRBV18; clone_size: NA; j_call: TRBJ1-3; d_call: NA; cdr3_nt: TGTGCCAGCTCACGAACCGCTGATAGCCCCTCTGGAAACACCATATATTTT; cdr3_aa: CASSRTADSPSGNTIYF
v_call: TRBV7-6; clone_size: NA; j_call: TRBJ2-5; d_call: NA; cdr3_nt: TGTGCCGGCAGCTCCGGGGGCCAAGAGACCCAGTACTTC; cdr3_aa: CAGSSGGQETQYF
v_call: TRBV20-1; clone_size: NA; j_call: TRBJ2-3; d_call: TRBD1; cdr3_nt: TGCAGTGCTAGCCGGGACAGGGGTACAGACACGCAGTATTTT; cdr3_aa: CSASRDRGTDTQYF
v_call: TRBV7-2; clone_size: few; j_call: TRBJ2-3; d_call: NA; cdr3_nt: TGTGCCAGCAGTTATGGCGGAGTTTGGGGCACAGATACGCAGTATTTT; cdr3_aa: CASSYGGVWGTDTQYF
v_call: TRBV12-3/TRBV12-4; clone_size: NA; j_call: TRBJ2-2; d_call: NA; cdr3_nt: TGTGCCAGCAGTTTCGAAGGGGGAACCGGGGAGCTGTTTTTT; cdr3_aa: CASSFEGGTGELFF
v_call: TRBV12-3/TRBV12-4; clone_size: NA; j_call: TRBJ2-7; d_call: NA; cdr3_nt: TGTGCCAGCAGTTCGAGTCGGTATTCCTACGAGCAGTACTTC; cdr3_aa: CASSSSRYSYEQYF
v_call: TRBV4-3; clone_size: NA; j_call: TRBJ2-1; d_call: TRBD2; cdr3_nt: TGCGCCAGCAGTGACGAGCTAGGGAGGGTCGGTGAGCAGTTCTTC; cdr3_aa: CASSDELGRVGEQFF
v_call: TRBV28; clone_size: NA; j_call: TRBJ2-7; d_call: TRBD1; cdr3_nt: TGTGCCAGCAGTTCCCCCGGGACAGGTCGCCCCTACGAGCAGTACTTC; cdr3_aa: CASSSPGTGRPYEQYF
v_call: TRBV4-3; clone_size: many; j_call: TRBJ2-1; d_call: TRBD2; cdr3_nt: TGCGCCAGCAGCCAATCCCCCAGGCTAGCGGGCAATGAGCAGTTCTTC; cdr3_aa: CASSQSPRLAGNEQFF
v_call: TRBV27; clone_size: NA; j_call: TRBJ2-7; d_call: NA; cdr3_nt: TGTGCCAGCAGTTTTAGTAGCTCTTCCTACGAGCAGTACTTC; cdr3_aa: CASSFSSSSYEQYF
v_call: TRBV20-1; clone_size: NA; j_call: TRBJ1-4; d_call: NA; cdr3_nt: TGCAGTGCTATAGGGTTGAGGGAAAAACTGTTTTTT; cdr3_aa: CSAIGLREKLFF
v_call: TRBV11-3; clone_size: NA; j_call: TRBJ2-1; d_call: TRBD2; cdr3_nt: TGTGCCCACAATTCCGGGACTAGCGGGAGGTCGGCCACCTACAATGAGCAGTTCTTC; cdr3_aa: CAHNSGTSGRSATYNEQFF
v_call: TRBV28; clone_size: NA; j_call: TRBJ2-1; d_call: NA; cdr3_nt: TGTGCCGGCTGTGGGGCGGGCTACAATGAGCAGTTCTTC; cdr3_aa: CAGCGAGYNEQFF
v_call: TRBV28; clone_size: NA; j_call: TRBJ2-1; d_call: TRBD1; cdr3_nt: TGTGCCAGCAGTTTATGGGGTACCAACAGGGGAAACAATGAGCAGTTCTTC; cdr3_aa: CASSLWGTNRGNNEQFF
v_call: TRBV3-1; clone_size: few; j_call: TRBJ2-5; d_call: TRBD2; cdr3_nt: TGTGCCAGCAGCCAAGGTCCGTCTAGCGGGGAGGAGACCCAGTACTTC; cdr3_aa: CASSQGPSSGEETQYF
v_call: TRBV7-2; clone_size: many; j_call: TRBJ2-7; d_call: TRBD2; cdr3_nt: TGTGCCAGCAGCTTAAGCGGGAGACCACACTACGAGCAGTACTTC; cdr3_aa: CASSLSGRPHYEQYF
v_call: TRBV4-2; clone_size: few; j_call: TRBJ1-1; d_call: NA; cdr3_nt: TGTGCCAGCAGCCAAGTGGGCGCTGGACAGACGAACACTGAAGCTTTCTTT; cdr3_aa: CASSQVGAGQTNTEAFF
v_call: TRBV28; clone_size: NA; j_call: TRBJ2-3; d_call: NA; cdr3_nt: TGTGCCAGCAGTCGAGTAATGTGGGGGGCTACAGATACGCAGTATTTT; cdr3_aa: CASSRVMWGATDTQYF
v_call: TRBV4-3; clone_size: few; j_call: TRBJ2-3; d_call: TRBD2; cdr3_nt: TGCGCCAGCAGCCAAGACCGCGCGGGAGTAGGAGATACGCAGTATTTT; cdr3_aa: CASSQDRAGVGDTQYF
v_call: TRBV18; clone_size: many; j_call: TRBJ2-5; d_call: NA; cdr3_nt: TGTGCCAGCTCACCACCCCTCCAAGAGACCCAGTACTTC; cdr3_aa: CASSPPLQETQYF
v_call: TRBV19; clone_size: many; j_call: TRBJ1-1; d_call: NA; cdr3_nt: TGTGCCAGTAGTATTATCCCAACCACTGAAGCTTTCTTT; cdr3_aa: CASSIIPTTEAFF
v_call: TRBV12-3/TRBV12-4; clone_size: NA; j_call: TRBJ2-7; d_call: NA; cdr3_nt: TGTGCCAGCAGTGGCGGACGGGCATACGAGCAGTACTTC; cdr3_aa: CASSGGRAYEQYF
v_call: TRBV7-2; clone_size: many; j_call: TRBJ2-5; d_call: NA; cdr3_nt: TGTGCCAGCAGCCTTGCCCCAGGCCAAGAGACCCAGTACTTC; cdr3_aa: CASSLAPGQETQYF
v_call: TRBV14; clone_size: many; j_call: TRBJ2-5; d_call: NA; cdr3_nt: TGTGCCAGCAGCCAAGCTGCGGGTTGGGAGACCCAGTACTTC; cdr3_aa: CASSQAAGWETQYF
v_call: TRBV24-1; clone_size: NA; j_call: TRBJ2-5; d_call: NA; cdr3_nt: TGTGCCACCAGTGAACGGACAGCTAAAGAGACCCAGTACTTC; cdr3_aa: CATSERTAKETQYF
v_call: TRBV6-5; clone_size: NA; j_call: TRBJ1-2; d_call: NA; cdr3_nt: TGTGCCAGCAGCTACACCGACAGTCGAGCTTATGGCTACACCTTC; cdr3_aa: CASSYTDSRAYGYTF
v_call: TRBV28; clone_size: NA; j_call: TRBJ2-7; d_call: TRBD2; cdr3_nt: TGTGCCAGCACCTCGGGACTAAGAAGCTACGAGCAGTACTTC; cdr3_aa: CASTSGLRSYEQYF
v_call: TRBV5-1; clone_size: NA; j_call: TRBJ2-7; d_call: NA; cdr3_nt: TGCGCCAGCAGCTTTCAGGTGGCGGGCGAGCAGTACTTC; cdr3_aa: CASSFQVAGEQYF
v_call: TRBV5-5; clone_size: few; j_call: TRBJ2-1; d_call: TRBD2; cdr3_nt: TGTGCCAGCAGCTTGGTGAGCGGGACCAACAATGAGCAGTTCTTC; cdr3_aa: CASSLVSGTNNEQFF
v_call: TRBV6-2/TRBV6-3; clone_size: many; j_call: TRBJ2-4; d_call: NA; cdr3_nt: TGTGCCAGCAGTTACGGTTCGGGCTCCACTTTGACCAAAAACATTCAGTACTTC; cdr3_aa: CASSYGSGSTLTKNIQYF
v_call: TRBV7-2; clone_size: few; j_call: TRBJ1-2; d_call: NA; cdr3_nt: TGTGCCAGCAGCTTAGATCGGGGTTCCTATGGCTACACCTTC; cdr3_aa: CASSLDRGSYGYTF
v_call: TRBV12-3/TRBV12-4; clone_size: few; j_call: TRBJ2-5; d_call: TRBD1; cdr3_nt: TGTGCCAGCAGGGGAGGACAGGGCCAGTACTTC; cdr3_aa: CASRGGQGQYF